This TCR beta chain was found in a study of shared clonotypes between healthy human individuals. Trimming stripped 3 bases from V and 7 bases from J, with 9 bases between. The CDR3 consists of 12 residues. Per the germline V gene, CDR1 is MNHNS and CDR2 is SASEGT. Some 32,000 T cell genomes, or roughly 200 ng DNA, went into the sorted-subset replicate PCRs. The assay was immunoSEQ multiplex PCR, and TCRdb's table has in-frame clones only and misses some. In the table there are approximately 530,000 clones, about 95% of which are singletons. For this clone: Its antigen is currently unknown.

General study results and limits: Approximately 5% was the fraction of naive CD4 clonotypes found shared across four donors. Represented genetic and exposure-history diversity was restricted by having few donors.

The receptor was derived from a woman in her twenties or thirties in good health. V is TRBV6-1 and J is TRBJ2-5, with D hard to call. Sequencing was performed on naive CD4+ T cells sorted from blood. The subset: CD45RA+ positively selected. The CDR3 spells CASSERMRTQYF. The CDR3 DNA reads as TGTGCCAGCAGTGAGAGGATGCGGACCCAGTACTTC.